This TCR beta chain was documented in a study of control samples from healthy donors and cancer patients (dated by TCRdb to about 2020). The library relied on the immunoSEQ multiplex PCR assay. As stored in TCRdb, this immuneACCESS dataset retains in-frame rearrangements with V and J assigned. A fraction of the clones does not appear; measured against another copy, unresolved V genes explain less than half of the discrepancy, and the remainder lacks a known reason. The sample records 140,000 to 150,000 clones, over 85% of which are singletons. The ten biggest clones cover around 5.4% of the sample. Comment on this clone: Its specific antigen is unknown. No base quality values were provided; no much bigger clone lies one nucleotide off.

The CDR3 numbers 16 residues from cysteine through phenylalanine. Solely the CDR3 DNA is kept, with 48 bases framed from the first base. The germline V end is reduced by 2 bases and the J end by 5 bases; junction bases left unmatched: 10. Per the germline V gene (reference sequence), SGHNT is the CDR1 and YYREEE is the CDR2. In this chain, TRBV5-4 is recombined with TRBJ2-5, with 9 junctional bases fitting TRBD1. The sequencing sample was made of blood. The receptor was derived from a man between 18 and 29 years old in good health. The encoded CDR3 is CASSFGTGTGRETQYF. The DNA sequence follows: TGTGCCAGCAGCTTTGGGACCGGGACAGGGAGGGAGACCCAGTACTTC.